This T cell receptor beta chain was obtained from a study of cytomegalovirus exposure and HLA in healthy donors. This clone came up a few times. What it recognizes is unknown. Healthy bone marrow donors formed the donor group. Study-level points and caveats: Most likely, a cluster of highly shared sequence variants arose as a sequencing artifact.

Primers: 60 Vbeta forward and 13 Jbeta reverse. The assay was immunoSEQ multiplex PCR, and TCRdb's table has in-frame clones only and misses some. The table shows 150,000 to 200,000 clones, with around 80% occurring only once. The origin of this receptor is a man aged 30 to 39 in good health and CMV-seropositive. The sample was PBMCs.

CDR3 in amino acids: CASSEFIQSYGYTF. The CDR3 nucleotides read TGTGCCAGCAGTGAATTTATACAGAGCTATGGCTACACCTTC. The gene calls are TRBV6-1 and TRBJ1-2; D is unclear. The CDR3 sequence is 14 residues long. Looked up from germline, CDR1 is MNHNS and CDR2 is SASEGT. Trimming took off 2 bases at V and 4 bases at J, with 11 bases between the two ends.